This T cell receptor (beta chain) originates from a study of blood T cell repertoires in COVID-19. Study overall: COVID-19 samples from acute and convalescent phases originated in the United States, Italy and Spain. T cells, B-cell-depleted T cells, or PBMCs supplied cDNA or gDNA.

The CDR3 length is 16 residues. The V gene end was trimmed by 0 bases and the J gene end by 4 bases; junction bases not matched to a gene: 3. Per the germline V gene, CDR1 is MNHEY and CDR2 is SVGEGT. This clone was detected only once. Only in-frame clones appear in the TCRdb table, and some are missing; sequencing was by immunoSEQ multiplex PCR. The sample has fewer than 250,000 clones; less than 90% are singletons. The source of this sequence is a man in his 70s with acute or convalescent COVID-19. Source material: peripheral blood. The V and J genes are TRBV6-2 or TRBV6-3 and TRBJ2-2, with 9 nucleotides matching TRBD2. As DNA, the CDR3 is TGTGCCAGCAGTTACTCCGGGACTAGCAGCACCGGGGAGCTGTTTTTT. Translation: CASSYSGTSSTGELFF.